This T cell receptor (beta chain) came from a study of Ad26.COV2.S vaccination and SARS-CoV-2 variants. This sample's treatment: some 20 received Ad26.COV2.S at low or high dose, single or two shots; a few received placebo; per-sample allocation not given. Sampling was performed 63 days after the first vaccine or placebo injection. In germline, CDR1 is SGHDN, CDR2 FVKESK. Trimming took 0 bases from V and 5 from J; bases not matched to a gene: 3. This CDR3 contains 14 residues. Using immunoSEQ multiplex PCR, the repertoire was profiled, and TCRdb retains in-frame clones only, with some absent. The repertoire holds about 410,000 clones, with 75% to 90% as singletons.

Here the sequenced sample was peripheral blood, taken in a trial of Ad26.COV2.S vaccine versus placebo. The TCR sequence derives from a person aged 18-65 years who received the Ad26.COV2.S COVID-19 vaccine or a placebo. The chain uses TRBV14 and TRBJ2-5; 7 bases agree with TRBD1. This CDR3 is CASSQDFRGETQYF. The CDR3 nucleotides are TGTGCCAGCAGCCAAGATTTCAGGGGGGAGACCCAGTACTTC.